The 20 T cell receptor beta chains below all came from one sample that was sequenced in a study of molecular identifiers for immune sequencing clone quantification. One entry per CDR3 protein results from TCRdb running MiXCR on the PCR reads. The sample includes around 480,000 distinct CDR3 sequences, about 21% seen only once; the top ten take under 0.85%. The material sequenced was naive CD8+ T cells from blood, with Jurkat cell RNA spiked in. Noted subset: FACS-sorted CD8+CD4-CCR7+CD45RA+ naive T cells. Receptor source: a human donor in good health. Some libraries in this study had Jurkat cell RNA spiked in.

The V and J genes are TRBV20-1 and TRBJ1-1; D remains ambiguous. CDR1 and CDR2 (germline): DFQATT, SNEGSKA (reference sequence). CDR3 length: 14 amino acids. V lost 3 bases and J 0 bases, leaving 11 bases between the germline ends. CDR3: CSARGTRVNTEAFF. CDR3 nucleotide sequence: TGCAGTGCTAGGGGTACCCGGGTGAACACTGAAGCTTTCTTT.

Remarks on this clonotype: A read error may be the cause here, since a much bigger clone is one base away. Here the CDR3 DNA reads TGTGCCAGCAGCCAATGGGACAGGGGCGCAGATACGCAGTATTTT. Translating gives CASSQWDRGADTQYF. The chain recombines TRBV7-6 with TRBJ2-3, with 10 bases fitting TRBD1. CDR1 is SGHVS, CDR2 FNYEAQ, per germline. CDR3 size: 15 residues. The J segment lost 4 bases and the V segment lost 5 bases, leaving 6 bases of the junction unmatched.

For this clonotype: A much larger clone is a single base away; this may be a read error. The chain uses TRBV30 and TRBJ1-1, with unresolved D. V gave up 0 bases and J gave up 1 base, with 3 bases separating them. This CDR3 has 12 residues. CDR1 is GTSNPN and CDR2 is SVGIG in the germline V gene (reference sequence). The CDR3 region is CAWSVTNTEAFF. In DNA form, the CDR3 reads TGTGCCTGGAGTGTAACGAACACTGAAGCTTTCTTT.

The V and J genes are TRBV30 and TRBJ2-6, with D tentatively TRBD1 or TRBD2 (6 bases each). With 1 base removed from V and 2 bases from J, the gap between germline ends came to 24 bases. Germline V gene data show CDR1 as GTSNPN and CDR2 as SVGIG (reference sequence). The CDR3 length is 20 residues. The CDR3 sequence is CAWSGWGNWGAKAGANVLTF. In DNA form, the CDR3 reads TGTGCCTGGAGTGGATGGGGTAACTGGGGGGCGAAAGCTGGGGCCAACGTCCTGACTTTC. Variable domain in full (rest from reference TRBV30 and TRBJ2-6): SQTIHQWPATLVQPVGSPLSLECTVEGTSNPNLYWYRQAAGRGLQLLFYSVGIGQISSEVPQNLSASRPQDRQFILSSKKLLLSDSGFYLCAWSGWGNWGAKAGANVLTFGAGSRLTVL.

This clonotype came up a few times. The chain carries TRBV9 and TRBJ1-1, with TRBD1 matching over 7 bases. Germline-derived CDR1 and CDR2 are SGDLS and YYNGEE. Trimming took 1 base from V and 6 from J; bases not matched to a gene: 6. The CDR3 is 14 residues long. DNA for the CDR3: TGTGCCAGCAGCGTAAAGGGGGCAATTTCTGAAGCTTTCTTT. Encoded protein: CASSVKGAISEAFF.

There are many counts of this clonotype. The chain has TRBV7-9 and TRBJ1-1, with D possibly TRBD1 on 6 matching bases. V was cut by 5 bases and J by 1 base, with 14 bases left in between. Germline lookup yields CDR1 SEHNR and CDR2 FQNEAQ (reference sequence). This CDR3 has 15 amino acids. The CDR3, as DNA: TGTGCCAGCAGCCCAATGGGGGGGCCGAACACTGAAGCTTTCTTT. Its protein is CASSPMGGPNTEAFF.

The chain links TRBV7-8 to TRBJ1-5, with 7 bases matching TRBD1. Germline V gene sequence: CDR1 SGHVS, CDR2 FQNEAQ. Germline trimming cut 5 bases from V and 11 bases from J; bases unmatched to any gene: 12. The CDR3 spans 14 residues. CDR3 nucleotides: TGTGCCAGCAGCCCAAGGGGTACGGGACAGTCCCAGCATTTT. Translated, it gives CASSPRGTGQSQHF.

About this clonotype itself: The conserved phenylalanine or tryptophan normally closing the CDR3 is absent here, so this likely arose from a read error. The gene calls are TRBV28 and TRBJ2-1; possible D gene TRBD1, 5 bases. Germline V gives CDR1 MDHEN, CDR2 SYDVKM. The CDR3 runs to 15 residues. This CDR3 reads CASSFGRASYNEQFL. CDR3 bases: TGCGCCAGCAGTTTTGGCAGGGCCTCCTACAATGAGCAGTTCCTC.

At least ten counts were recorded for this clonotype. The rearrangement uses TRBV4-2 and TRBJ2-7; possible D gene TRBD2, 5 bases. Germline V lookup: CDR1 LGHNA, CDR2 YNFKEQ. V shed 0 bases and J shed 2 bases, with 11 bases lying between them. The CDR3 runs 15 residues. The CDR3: CASSQESDYPYEQYF. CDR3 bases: TGTGCCAGCAGCCAAGAAAGTGACTACCCCTACGAGCAGTACTTC.

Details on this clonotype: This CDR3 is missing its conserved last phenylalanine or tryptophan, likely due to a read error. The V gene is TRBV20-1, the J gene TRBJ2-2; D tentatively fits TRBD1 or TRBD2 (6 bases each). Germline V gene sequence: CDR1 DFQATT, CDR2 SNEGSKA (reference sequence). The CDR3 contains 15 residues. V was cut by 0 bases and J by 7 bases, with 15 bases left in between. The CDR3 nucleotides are TGCAGTGCTAGAGAAACAGGGAGGTCGGGCGGGGAGCTGTTTCTT. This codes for CSARETGRSGGELFL.

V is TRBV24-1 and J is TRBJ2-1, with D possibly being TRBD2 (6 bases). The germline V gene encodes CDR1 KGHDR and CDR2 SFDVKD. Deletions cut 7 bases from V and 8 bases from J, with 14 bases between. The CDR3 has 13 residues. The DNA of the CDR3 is TGTGCCACCAGGGGGGGAGTGGGCGATGAGCAGTTCTTC. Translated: CATRGGVGDEQFF.

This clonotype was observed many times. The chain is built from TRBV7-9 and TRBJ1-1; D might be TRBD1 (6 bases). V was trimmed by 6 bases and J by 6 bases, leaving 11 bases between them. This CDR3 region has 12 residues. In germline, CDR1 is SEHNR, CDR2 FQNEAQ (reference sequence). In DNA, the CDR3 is TGTGCCAGCAGTCATGGACAGCCTGAAGCTTTCTTT. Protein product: CASSHGQPEAFF.

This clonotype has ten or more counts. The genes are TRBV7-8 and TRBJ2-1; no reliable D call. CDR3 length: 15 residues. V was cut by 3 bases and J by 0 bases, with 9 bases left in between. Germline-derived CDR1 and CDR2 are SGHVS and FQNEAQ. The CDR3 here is CASSLNPTSYNEQFF. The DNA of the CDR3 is TGTGCCAGCAGCTTGAACCCGACCTCCTACAATGAGCAGTTCTTC.

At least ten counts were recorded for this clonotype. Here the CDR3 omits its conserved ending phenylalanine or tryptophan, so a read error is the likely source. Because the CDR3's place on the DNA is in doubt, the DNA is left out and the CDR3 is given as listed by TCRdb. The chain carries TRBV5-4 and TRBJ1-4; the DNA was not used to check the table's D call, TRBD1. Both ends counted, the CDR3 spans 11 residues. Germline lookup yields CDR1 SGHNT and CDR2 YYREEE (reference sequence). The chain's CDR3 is CASSRTVPLVR.

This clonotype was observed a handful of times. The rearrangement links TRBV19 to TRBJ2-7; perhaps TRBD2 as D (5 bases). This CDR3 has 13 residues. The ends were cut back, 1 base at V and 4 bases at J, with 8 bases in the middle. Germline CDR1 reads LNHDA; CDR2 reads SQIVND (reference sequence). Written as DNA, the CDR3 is TGTGCCAGTAGTATAGTAGAGGGTTACGAGCAGTACTTC. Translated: CASSIVEGYEQYF. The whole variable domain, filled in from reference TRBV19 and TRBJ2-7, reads DGGITQSPKYLFRKEGQNVTLSCEQNLNHDAMYWYRQDPGQGLRLIYYSQIVNDFQKGDIAEGYSVSREKKESFPLTVTSAQKNPTAFYLCASSIVEGYEQYFGPGTRLTVT.

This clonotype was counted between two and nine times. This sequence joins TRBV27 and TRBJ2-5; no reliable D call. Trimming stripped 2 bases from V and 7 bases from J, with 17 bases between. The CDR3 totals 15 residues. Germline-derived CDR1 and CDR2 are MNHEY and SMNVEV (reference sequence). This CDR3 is CASSLGLDPIVTQYF. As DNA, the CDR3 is TGTGCCAGCAGTTTAGGGCTGGACCCGATCGTGACCCAGTACTTC.

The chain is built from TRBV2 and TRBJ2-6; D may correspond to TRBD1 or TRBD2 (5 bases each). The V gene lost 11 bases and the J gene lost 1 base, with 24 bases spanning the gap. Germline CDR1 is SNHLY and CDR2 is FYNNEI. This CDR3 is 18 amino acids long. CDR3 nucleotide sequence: TGTGCCGGACTTACCGGGGACCGCAAAATATCTGGGGCCAACGTCCTGACTTTC. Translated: CAGLTGDRKISGANVLTF. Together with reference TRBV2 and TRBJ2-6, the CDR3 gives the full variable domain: EPEVTQTPSHQVTQMGQEVILRCVPISNHLYFYWYRQILGQKVEFLVSFYNNEISEKSEIFDDQFSVERPDGSNFTLKIRSTKLEDSAMYFCAGLTGDRKISGANVLTFGAGSRLTVL.

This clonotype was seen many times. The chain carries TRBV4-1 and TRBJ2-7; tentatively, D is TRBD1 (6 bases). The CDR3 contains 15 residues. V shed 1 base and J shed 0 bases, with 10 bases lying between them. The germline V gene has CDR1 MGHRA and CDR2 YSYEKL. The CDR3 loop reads CASSQVAGDSYEQYF. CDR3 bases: TGCGCCAGCAGCCAAGTGGCAGGGGACTCCTACGAGCAGTACTTC.

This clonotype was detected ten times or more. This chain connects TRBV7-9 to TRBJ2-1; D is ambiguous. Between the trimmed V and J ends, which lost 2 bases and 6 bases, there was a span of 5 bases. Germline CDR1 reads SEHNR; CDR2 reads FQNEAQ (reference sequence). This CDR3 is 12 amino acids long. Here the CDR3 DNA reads TGTGCCAGCAGCTTAACCATCAATGAGCAGTTCTTC. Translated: CASSLTINEQFF.

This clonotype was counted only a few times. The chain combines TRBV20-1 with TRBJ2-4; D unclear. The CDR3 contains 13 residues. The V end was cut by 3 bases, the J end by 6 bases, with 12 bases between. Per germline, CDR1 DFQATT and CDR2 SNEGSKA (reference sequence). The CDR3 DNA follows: TGCAGTGCTAGGGCTCCATTCGGAAACATTCAGTACTTC. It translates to CSARAPFGNIQYF.